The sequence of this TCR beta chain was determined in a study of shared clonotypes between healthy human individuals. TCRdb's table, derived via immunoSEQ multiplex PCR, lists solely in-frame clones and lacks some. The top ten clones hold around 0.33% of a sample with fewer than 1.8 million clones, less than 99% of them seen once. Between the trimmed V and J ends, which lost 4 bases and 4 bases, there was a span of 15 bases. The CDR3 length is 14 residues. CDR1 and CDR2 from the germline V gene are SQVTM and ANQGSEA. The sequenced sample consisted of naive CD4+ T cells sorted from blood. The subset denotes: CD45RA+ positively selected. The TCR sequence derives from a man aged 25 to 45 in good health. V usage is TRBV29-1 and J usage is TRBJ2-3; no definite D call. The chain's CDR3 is CSVAGTAMADTQYF. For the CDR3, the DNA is TGCAGCGTTGCCGGCACGGCGATGGCAGATACGCAGTATTTT.